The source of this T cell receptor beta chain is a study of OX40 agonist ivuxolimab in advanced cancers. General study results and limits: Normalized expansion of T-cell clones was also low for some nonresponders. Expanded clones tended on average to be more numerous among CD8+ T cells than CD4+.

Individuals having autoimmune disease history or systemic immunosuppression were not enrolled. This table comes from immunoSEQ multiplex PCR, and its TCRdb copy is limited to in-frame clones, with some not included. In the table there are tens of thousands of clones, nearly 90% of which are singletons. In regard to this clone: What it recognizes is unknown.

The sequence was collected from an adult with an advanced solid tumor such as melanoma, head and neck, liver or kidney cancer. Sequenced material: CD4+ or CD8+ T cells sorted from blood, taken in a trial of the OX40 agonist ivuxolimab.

CDR3 sequence: CASSVQLGTAYGYTF. The CDR3 DNA follows: TGTGCCAGCAGCGTCCAACTCGGGACCGCCTATGGCTACACCTTC. The rearrangement joins TRBV9 to TRBJ1-2; maybe TRBD1 (5 bases). The CDR3 length is 15 residues. CDR1 SGDLS and CDR2 YYNGEE come from the germline V gene. V lost 2 bases and J lost 4, with 15 bases in between.